These 12 T cell receptor beta chains were all obtained from the same sample, sequenced in a study of beta chain features in type 1 diabetes. Study outcomes and limitations: Significant though moderate, a shortening of TCRB CDR3s appeared in all four CD4+ subsets of Type 1 diabetes patients.

These receptors' antigens are unknown. The study reverse transcribed the entire isolated RNA, so it sequenced expressed TCRB transcripts. TCRdb keeps only in-frame clones here, not all; method: immunoSEQ multiplex PCR. The sample lists 85,000 to 110,000 clones, roughly 28% occurring once. The sample taken for sequencing was central memory CD4+ T cells from blood. These receptors originate from a woman aged 18-35 years with type 1 diabetes.

This clone was observed a few times. V is TRBV19 and J is TRBJ2-1; TRBD2 is a possible D gene (5 bases). The CDR3 has 15 amino acids. The germline gives CDR1 LNHDA, CDR2 SQIVND (reference sequence). The V end was cut by 0 bases, the J end by 8 bases, with 14 bases between. The CDR3 DNA reads as TGTGCCAGTAGTATAGAGGGTCGCACGGGGTATGAGCAGTTCTTC. Translating gives CASSIEGRTGYEQFF.

V usage is TRBV27 and J usage is TRBJ2-7; D possibly corresponds to TRBD1 (6 bases). Looked up from germline, CDR1 is MNHEY and CDR2 is SMNVEV (reference sequence). Trimming removed 3 bases at V and 5 bases at J, with 14 bases between. The CDR3 length is 14 residues. The CDR3 reads CASSLLTGRHEQYF. The CDR3 region has the DNA TGTGCCAGCAGTTTGCTTACAGGGCGGCACGAGCAGTACTTC.

This clone showed up just a few times. J is TRBJ1-5 and V is TRBV7-9, with 7 nucleotides matching TRBD1. Losses at the gene ends were 4 bases for V and 4 bases for J; bases not matched to a gene: 10. The CDR3 has 16 amino acids. CDR1 and CDR2 (germline): SEHNR, FQNEAQ (reference sequence). The CDR3 region is CASSSTRSGGNQPQHF. CDR3 bases: TGTGCCAGCAGCTCCACCAGATCAGGGGGGAATCAGCCCCAGCATTTT. Looking up the rest from reference TRBV7-9 and TRBJ1-5 gives the full variable domain: DTGVSQNPRHKITKRGQNVTFRCDPISEHNRLYWYRQTLGQGPEFLTYFQNEAQLEKSRLLSDRFSAERPKGSFSTLEIQRTEQGDSAMYLCASSSTRSGGNQPQHFGDGTRLSIL.

This clone was seen a handful of times. The chain has TRBV29-1 and TRBJ2-1, with 8 positions matching TRBD2. The germline gives CDR1 SQVTM, CDR2 ANQGSEA. CDR3 length equals 13 residues. Trimming cost V 5 bases and J 9 bases; bases outside gene matches: 9. CDR3 protein: CSVTGTSLGEQFF. The CDR3 nucleotides read TGCAGCGTTACCGGGACTAGTCTGGGTGAGCAGTTCTTC.

J is TRBJ1-5 and V is TRBV30; TRBD1 agrees at 7 bases. V lost 2 bases and J lost 4; bases outside the gene matches: 5. This CDR3 has 14 amino acids. Germline CDR1 is GTSNPN and CDR2 is SVGIG (reference sequence). The DNA of the CDR3 is TGTGCCTGGAGTAGGACAGGAATAAATCAGCCCCAGCATTTT. As protein: CAWSRTGINQPQHF.

The table lists this clone with a few counts. The chain combines TRBV2 with TRBJ2-7, with 7 nucleotides matching TRBD1. Trimming cost V 6 bases and J 3 bases; bases outside gene matches: 5. The length of the CDR3 is 13 residues. Per germline, CDR1 SNHLY and CDR2 FYNNEI. CDR3 coding DNA: TGTGCCAGCAGCGCGGACAGGCTCTACGAGCAGTACTTC. Its translation: CASSADRLYEQYF.

The rearrangement links TRBV4-1 to TRBJ2-2, with D perhaps TRBD1 (5 bases). Germline V gives CDR1 MGHRA, CDR2 YSYEKL. The CDR3 totals 16 residues. The germline V and J ends were trimmed by 8 bases and 3 bases, with 19 bases remaining between them. For the CDR3, the DNA is TGCGCCAGCGCCTCACAGGATCTGGTGGACACCGGGGAGCTGTTTTTT. Residues: CASASQDLVDTGELFF.

This chain's CDR3 is CASSPRGQGARGYGYTF. The CDR3 nucleotides are TGTGCCAGCAGCCCGAGGGGACAGGGGGCGCGTGGCTATGGCTACACCTTC. The chain combines TRBV7-2 with TRBJ1-2; 12 bases map to TRBD1. Germline V lookup: CDR1 SGHTA, CDR2 FQGNSA. The CDR3 is 17 amino acids. The V and J ends lost 5 bases and 4 bases, in that order; junction bases with no gene match: 11.

The chain combines TRBV2 with TRBJ1-2, with D perhaps matching TRBD1 (5 bases). This CDR3 contains 14 residues. Germline CDR1 is SNHLY and CDR2 is FYNNEI. V was shortened by 4 bases and J by 8 bases, with 17 bases between the two germline ends. The CDR3, as DNA: TGTGCCAGCAGTGGGGGTAGCCAGGGTCGGGGCTACACCTTC. Translated, it gives CASSGGSQGRGYTF.

The CDR3 DNA reads TGTGCCAGCAGCGTGGGGACAGGGAGAATGAACACTGAAGCTTTCTTT. It specifies CASSVGTGRMNTEAFF. The V gene is TRBV9, the J gene TRBJ1-1; 9 positions match TRBD1. Germline CDR1 reads SGDLS; CDR2 reads YYNGEE. With V trimmed by 2 bases and J by 0 bases, 5 bases remained unmatched. CDR3 length: 16 amino acids.

This clone was seen a handful of times. The chain combines TRBV5-1 with TRBJ2-6; 9 bases are shared with TRBD1. With 4 bases clipped from V and 0 bases from J, the junction kept 5 bases outside the gene matches. The CDR3 runs to 17 residues. The germline V gene has CDR1 SGHRS and CDR2 YFSETQ. For the CDR3, the DNA is TGCGCCAGCAGCCCGACAGGGGGATCCTCTGGGGCCAACGTCCTGACTTTC. Amino acids: CASSPTGGSSGANVLTF.

This clone was detected only a few times. The rearrangement joins TRBV28 to TRBJ2-7, with 13 bases fitting TRBD2. The ends lost 6 bases at V and 7 bases at J; junction bases unmatched: 15. Germline V CDR1 and CDR2: MDHEN, SYDVKM. The CDR3 consists of 17 residues. The CDR3: CASSRIDGLAGAGEQYF. CDR3 DNA: TGTGCCAGCAGCAGAATAGATGGACTAGCGGGAGCGGGGGAGCAGTACTTC.